This is a list of T cell receptor beta chains from one sample in a study of T cells in Graves' hyperthyroidism and ophthalmopathy. MiXCR, applied by TCRdb to the multiplex PCR reads, yields one record per CDR3 protein. The table has roughly 290,000 distinct CDR3 sequences, about an eighth seen once. Sample: blood. The receptor set was obtained from a woman in her thirties with Graves' hyperthyroidism that later progressed to Graves' ophthalmopathy. Each CDR3 is given with its conserved first and last residue. D genes are given only for firm matches. Some rows mark clone size as missing; the rest say once, few, many or name a class of expanded clone.

CDR3 length	clone size	J gene	V gene	D gene	CDR3 DNA	CDR3 protein
14	NA	TRBJ2-3	TRBV5-6	NA	TGTGCCAGCAGCTTGGATAGTCATCCAGATACGCAGTATTTT	CASSLDSHPDTQYF
15	NA	TRBJ1-1	TRBV5-6	NA	TGTGCCAGCAGCTTGTCCTCGGCGCGGGGCACTGAAGCTTTCTTT	CASSLSSARGTEAFF
14	many	TRBJ1-1	TRBV28	NA	TGTGCCAGCAGTTTAATGGGCAAGAACACTGAAGCTTTCTTT	CASSLMGKNTEAFF
15	NA	TRBJ1-3	TRBV4-3	NA	TGCGCCAGCAGCCAAGATATGAGCTCTGGAAACACCATATATTTT	CASSQDMSSGNTIYF
15	many	TRBJ2-7	TRBV2	NA	TGTGCCAGCAGTGCCGGCCACTCGAGCTCCTACGAGCAGTACTTC	CASSAGHSSSYEQYF
13	many	TRBJ2-3	TRBV30	NA	TGTGCCTGGATCCGGGAGAGCACAGATACGCAGTATTTT	CAWIRESTDTQYF
14	NA	TRBJ2-1	TRBV12-3/TRBV12-4	TRBD2	TGTGCGAGCAGATTACAACTAGCGGCAAATGAGCAGTTCTTC	CASRLQLAANEQFF
15	many	TRBJ2-2	TRBV24-1	NA	TGTGCCACCAGTGATTTGGTCAGGGCCACCGGGGAGCTGTTTTTT	CATSDLVRATGELFF
16	once	TRBJ2-2	TRBV2	TRBD1	TGTGCCAGCCGTACATCCCGGGACAGGGGAACCGGGGAGCTGTTTTTT	CASRTSRDRGTGELFF
15	many	TRBJ2-1	TRBV4-1	NA	TGCGCCAGCAGCCAAGGGACTCCCTCCTACAATGAGCAGTTCTTC	CASSQGTPSYNEQFF
14	many	TRBJ1-1	TRBV28	NA	TGTGCCAGCAGTTTTGAGGCACGAGGGACTGAAGCTTTCTTT	CASSFEARGTEAFF
14	many	TRBJ2-2	TRBV12-3/TRBV12-4	NA	TGTGCCAGCAGTTCGACAGTCCCGCCGGGGGAGCTGTTTTTT	CASSSTVPPGELFF
15	many	TRBJ2-1	TRBV11-3	TRBD2	TGTGCCAGCAGCGCGACTAGCGGCTCTGGGCTTGAGCAGTTCTTC	CASSATSGSGLEQFF
14	many	TRBJ2-1	TRBV7-3	TRBD2	TGTGCCAGCAGCTCCCTAGGGACTAGCGGGAATCAGTTCTTC	CASSSLGTSGNQFF
14	many	TRBJ1-2	TRBV6-2/TRBV6-3	NA	TGTGCCAGCACCTCAACCGGGACGGTCCCCCGCTACACCTTC	CASTSTGTVPRYTF
14	many	TRBJ2-1	TRBV7-2	TRBD2	TGTGCCAGCAGCTTAATGGGACTAAACAATGAGCAGTTCTTC	CASSLMGLNNEQFF
14	many	TRBJ2-2	TRBV20-1	NA	TGCAGTGCTAGGGAGGGGGTGAACACCGGGGAGCTGTTTTTT	CSAREGVNTGELFF
16	many	TRBJ2-6	TRBV2	NA	TGTGCCAGCAGTGATTTCACAGGCGCTGGGGCCAACGTCCTGACTTTC	CASSDFTGAGANVLTF
17	NA	TRBJ2-5	TRBV9	TRBD2	TGTGCCAGCAGCCCAGGACTAGCGGGAGTCCCTCAAGAGACCCAGTACTTC	CASSPGLAGVPQETQYF
13	many	TRBJ2-1	TRBV6-2/TRBV6-3	TRBD1	TGTGCCAGCAGACGGACAGGGGCGGAGGTCCAGTTCTTC	CASRRTGAEVQFF
16	NA	TRBJ1-2	TRBV6-9	TRBD1	TGTGCCAGCAGTTACGCCAAGGGACAGGGTGTTTATGGCTACACCTTC	CASSYAKGQGVYGYTF
17	many	TRBJ2-1	TRBV11-3	TRBD2	TGTGCCAGCAGCTCCCGACCTTTCGGACTAGCGGGAATTGAGCAGTTCTTC	CASSSRPFGLAGIEQFF
13	many	TRBJ2-7	TRBV20-1	NA	TGCAGTGCTAGAGATAGAGGAATCTACGAGCAGTACTTC	CSARDRGIYEQYF
12	NA	TRBJ2-5	TRBV6-1	NA	TGTGCCAGCAGCCGACTAGGGGAGACCCAGTACTTC	CASSRLGETQYF
13	many	TRBJ2-2	TRBV5-1	NA	TGCGCCAGCAGCTTGGCCGTCTCCGGGGAGCTGTTTTTT	CASSLAVSGELFF
12	many	TRBJ2-7	TRBV20-1	NA	TGCAGTGCTAGGATTACGTCCTACGAGCAGTACTTC	CSARITSYEQYF
15	many	TRBJ2-7	TRBV24-1	TRBD1	TGTGCCACCAGTGATTTGGGGACAGGGAGCGGCGAGCAGTACTTC	CATSDLGTGSGEQYF
20	few	TRBJ2-1	TRBV4-2	NA	TGTGCCAGCAGCCAAGATAGGATCCGTGGAGGGCCTTACTCCTACAATGAGCAGTTCTTC	CASSQDRIRGGPYSYNEQFF
17	few	TRBJ2-7	TRBV4-3	NA	TGCGCCAGCAGCCAAGTTTTTATAGCAGGGTCCTTTCTTGAGCAGTACTTC	CASSQVFIAGSFLEQYF
14	many	TRBJ2-5	TRBV24-1	NA	TGTGCCACCAGTGATTCCAGGCGGGGAGAGACCCAGTACTTC	CATSDSRRGETQYF
15	NA	TRBJ1-1	TRBV20-1	NA	TGCAGTGCTAGAGATAGGGGGGGGCTGGACACTGAAGCTTTCTTT	CSARDRGGLDTEAFF
16	many	TRBJ2-7	TRBV18	NA	TGTGCCAGCTCACCAAGGACGGGAAAGGGAGAGTACGAGCAGTACTTC	CASSPRTGKGEYEQYF
15	many	TRBJ2-7	TRBV28	TRBD1	TGTGCCAGCCGCGTCTCGGGGGGACAGGGTAGCGAGCAGTACTTC	CASRVSGGQGSEQYF
16	many	TRBJ2-1	TRBV9	TRBD1	TGTGCCAGCAGCGTAGGGCGGACAGGGGGCAACGATGAGCAGTTCTTC	CASSVGRTGGNDEQFF
14	many	TRBJ2-1	TRBV19	NA	TGTGCCAGTACCCCTGGGGCTAGCGCCAATGAGCAGTTCTTC	CASTPGASANEQFF
16	NA	TRBJ2-3	TRBV11-2	TRBD2	TGTGCCAGCAGCTCCGGACTAGCGGGAGAGTCAGATACGCAGTATTTT	CASSSGLAGESDTQYF
14	many	TRBJ1-5	TRBV7-8	NA	TGTGCCAGCAGTAGTACTAGTAGCAATCAGCCCCAGCATTTT	CASSSTSSNQPQHF
14	few	TRBJ2-7	TRBV19	NA	TGTGCCAGTAGTATAGATGGAGTATCCTACGAGCAGTACTTC	CASSIDGVSYEQYF
16	many	TRBJ2-5	TRBV11-1	NA	TGTGCCAGCAGCCAAGATGGGTGGGGTAGCCAAGAGACCCAGTACTTC	CASSQDGWGSQETQYF
15	many	TRBJ2-4	TRBV7-2	NA	TGTGCCAGCAGTTCGGGTCGGGAGACCAAAAACATTCAGTACTTC	CASSSGRETKNIQYF
15	once	TRBJ2-7	TRBV7-2	NA	TGTGCCAGCAGCGTACGCGGACAAGGAGATGGCGAGCAGTACTTC	CASSVRGQGDGEQYF
16	many	TRBJ2-3	TRBV11-1	NA	TGTGCCAGCAGCTCTGCCCGGCTACTAAGCACAGATACGCAGTATTTT	CASSSARLLSTDTQYF
15	many	TRBJ2-7	TRBV6-6	TRBD1	TGTGCCAGCAGTTACGGACAGGGGGGCCTCTACGAGCAGTACTTC	CASSYGQGGLYEQYF
15	NA	TRBJ2-7	TRBV15	NA	TGTGCCACCAGCAGAGGGAGAGGGCTTGGGGCGGAGCAGTACTTC	CATSRGRGLGAEQYF
16	few	TRBJ2-1	TRBV6-2/TRBV6-3	NA	TGTGCCAGCTTCCCCCCCGGGAGCGCCCAGGTGGGTGAGCAGTTCTTC	CASFPPGSAQVGEQFF
11	many	TRBJ2-7	TRBV30	NA	TGTGCCTGGAGTCCAGCTTACGAGCAGTACTTC	CAWSPAYEQYF
15	many	TRBJ2-3	TRBV19	TRBD2	TGTGCCAGTAATGGAGCGGGAGGTAGCGCAGATACGCAGTATTTT	CASNGAGGSADTQYF
13	NA	TRBJ1-2	TRBV28	TRBD1	TGTGCCAGCTTTTCCGGGACAGGGAATGGCTACACCTTC	CASFSGTGNGYTF
15	many	TRBJ2-1	TRBV6-2/TRBV6-3	NA	TGTGCCAGCAGTTGGGGGCTAGGAACCTACAATGAGCAGTTCTTC	CASSWGLGTYNEQFF
17	many	TRBJ2-1	TRBV6-1	TRBD2	TGTGCCAGCAGTGCGAGACTAGCGGGCGAAGTATACAATGAGCAGTTCTTC	CASSARLAGEVYNEQFF
13	NA	TRBJ2-7	TRBV2	NA	TGTGCCAGCAGTGAAGGTCAGTTCTACGAGCAGTACTTC	CASSEGQFYEQYF
15	NA	TRBJ1-1	TRBV14	TRBD1	TGTGCCAGCAGCGCCACGGGACAGGTGAACACTGAAGCTTTCTTT	CASSATGQVNTEAFF
15	many	TRBJ2-1	TRBV7-2	NA	TGTGCCAGCAGCCTTAGCTCTGGGGCTTACAATGAGCAGTTCTTC	CASSLSSGAYNEQFF
16	many	TRBJ2-1	TRBV7-3	TRBD2	TGTGCCAGCAGCCAAATTGGGCTAGCGGGAGAGAATGAGCAGTTCTTC	CASSQIGLAGENEQFF
14	many	TRBJ2-1	TRBV10-3	NA	TGTGCCATCAGTGATACTGAACCTCCCAATGAGCAGTTCTTC	CAISDTEPPNEQFF
16	few	TRBJ2-3	TRBV14	TRBD2	TGTGCCAGCAGCCTAGGACTAGCGGTTTACACAGATACGCAGTATTTT	CASSLGLAVYTDTQYF
11	few	TRBJ2-3	TRBV19	NA	TGTGCCAGTAGAGGCGCCGATACGCAGTATTTT	CASRGADTQYF
17	many	TRBJ2-4	TRBV5-1	TRBD1	TGCGCCAGCAGCGAGGGACAGGGGGCGGTCGCTAAAAACATTCAGTACTTC	CASSEGQGAVAKNIQYF